This T cell receptor beta chain stems from a study of radiotherapy plus CTLA-4 blockade in lung cancer. Study-level information: Roughly a sixth of enrolled patients responded objectively, and roughly 31% had disease control.

TCRdb keeps only in-frame clones here, not all; method: immunoSEQ multiplex PCR. The sample comprises approximately 73,000 clones, about nine tenths of which are singletons, and over 35% rests with the top ten. General study findings and limits: Tumor-derived TCR clones expanded in blood after radiotherapy plus ipilimumab. Reported findings show early blood T cell clone dynamics, with interferon-beta, best predicted response.

CDR1 MNHEY and CDR2 SMNVEV come from the germline V gene (reference sequence). This CDR3 is 15 amino acids long. The V segment lost 2 bases and the J segment 7 bases; nucleotides outside the gene matches: 6. CTLA-4 blockade using ipilimumab, together with focal radiation, was received by patients with chemo-refractory metastatic non-small-cell lung cancer. On this clone: As yet, its antigen is unknown.

Sequenced here: peripheral blood, sampled from a patient treated with radiotherapy plus ipilimumab. This TCR was recovered from a human donor with non-small cell lung cancer that progressed on radiotherapy plus ipilimumab. V usage is TRBV27 and J usage is TRBJ2-2; TRBD2 agrees at 8 bases. CDR3 nucleotide sequence: TGTGCCAGCAGTTTAATCTGGCGGGAGGTCGGGGAGCTGTTTTTT. It yields the protein CASSLIWREVGELFF.